Listed below are T cell receptor beta chains from one sample, sequenced in a study of radiotherapy plus CTLA-4 blockade in lung cancer. Assay used: immunoSEQ multiplex PCR; TCRdb lists only in-frame clones, some missing. Of some 52,000 clones in the sample, more than 60% were seen once. The sample here was peripheral blood, taken from a patient treated with radiotherapy plus ipilimumab. The receptors come from a human donor with non-small cell lung cancer who had a partial response to radiotherapy plus ipilimumab. Each CDR3 is given with its conserved first and last residue. Each record gives: J gene, D gene, V gene, clone size, CDR3 protein, CDR3 DNA. D genes are given only for firm matches. Not every row has a clone size; where given, it reads once, few, many or a size class.

TRBJ2-5 NA TRBV29-1 few CSVEANQETQYF TGCAGCGTTGAGGCCAACCAAGAGACCCAGTACTTC
TRBJ2-1 TRBD2 TRBV7-8 NA CASSPRLAGLYEQFF TGTGCCAGCAGTCCAAGACTAGCGGGGTTGTATGAGCAGTTCTTC
TRBJ1-6 NA TRBV25-1 NA CASSGVDIYNSPLHF TGTGCCAGCAGTGGGGTGGACATCTACAATTCACCCCTCCACTTT
TRBJ1-6 NA TRBV5-8 NA CASSLSEADNSPLHF TGTGCCAGCAGCTTGAGCGAAGCAGATAATTCACCCCTCCACTTT
TRBJ1-6 TRBD1 TRBV5-1 NA CASSPRTGEASPLHF TGCGCCAGCAGCCCAAGGACAGGAGAGGCTTCACCCCTCCACTTT
TRBJ2-2 TRBD2 TRBV5-1 NA CASSLAQRGFNTGELFF TGCGCCAGCAGCTTGGCCCAGCGGGGTTTTAACACCGGGGAGCTGTTTTTT
TRBJ1-5 NA TRBV25-1 NA CASSGTEFSNQPQHF TGTGCCAGCAGTGGTACAGAGTTTAGCAATCAGCCCCAGCATTTT
TRBJ1-4 TRBD1 TRBV19 NA CASSTPGQGTTNEKLFF TGTGCCAGTAGTACCCCGGGACAGGGGACGACGAATGAAAAACTGTTTTTT
TRBJ1-2 NA TRBV5-1 NA CASTLQPPGGYTF TGCGCCAGCACCTTGCAACCTCCAGGTGGCTACACCTTC
TRBJ1-2 NA TRBV29-1 few CSVDQRTLGNYGYTF TGCAGCGTTGACCAGCGGACCCTGGGCAACTATGGCTACACCTTC
TRBJ1-3 NA TRBV28 NA CASNMDRSSGNTIYF TGTGCCAGCAATATGGACAGAAGCTCTGGAAACACCATATATTTT
TRBJ2-1 TRBD2 TRBV4-1 NA CASSQERSGGGAEFF TGCGCCAGCAGCCAAGAGAGGTCTGGCGGGGGGGCAGAGTTCTTC
TRBJ2-7 NA TRBV11-2 few CASSFISSGYEQYF TGTGCCAGCAGCTTTATTTCCTCCGGGTACGAGCAGTACTTC
TRBJ2-3 TRBD2 TRBV19 NA CASRTSSGGALIADTQYF TGTGCCAGTAGAACATCTAGCGGGGGGGCCCTAATCGCAGATACGCAGTATTTT
TRBJ2-2 NA TRBV7-6 NA CASSLGTVNTGELFF TGTGCCAGCAGCTTAGGGACAGTGAACACCGGGGAGCTGTTTTTT
TRBJ1-5 NA TRBV28 NA CASMGAGQPQHF TGTGCCAGCATGGGTGCGGGTCAGCCCCAGCATTTT
TRBJ2-2 NA TRBV6-5 NA CASSYTHTGELFF TGTGCCAGCAGTTACACTCACACCGGGGAGCTGTTTTTT
TRBJ2-3 NA TRBV11-2 NA CASSFDAGSTDTQYF TGTGCCAGCAGCTTCGACGCGGGAAGCACAGATACGCAGTATTTT
TRBJ1-6 TRBD1 TRBV10-2 NA CASSLTGTGGSDNSPLHF TGCGCCAGCAGTCTGACCGGGACAGGGGGCAGTGATAATTCACCCCTCCACTTT